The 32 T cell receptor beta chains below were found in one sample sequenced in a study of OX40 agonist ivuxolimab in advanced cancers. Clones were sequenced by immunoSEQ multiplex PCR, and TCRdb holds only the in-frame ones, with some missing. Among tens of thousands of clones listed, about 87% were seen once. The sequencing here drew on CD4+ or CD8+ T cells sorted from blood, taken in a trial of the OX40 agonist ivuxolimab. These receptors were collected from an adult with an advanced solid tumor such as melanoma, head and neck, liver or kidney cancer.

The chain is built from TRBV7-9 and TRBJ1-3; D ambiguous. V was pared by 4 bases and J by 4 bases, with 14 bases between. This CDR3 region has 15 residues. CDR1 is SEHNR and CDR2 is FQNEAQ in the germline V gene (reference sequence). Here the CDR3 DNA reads TGTGCCAGCAGCTCCGGACCAGGCGAGGGAAACACCATATATTTT. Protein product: CASSSGPGEGNTIYF.

CDR3 in amino acids: CASTYGDTDTQYF. CDR3 bases: TGTGCCAGCACCTACGGGGACACAGATACGCAGTATTTT. The rearrangement links TRBV28 to TRBJ2-3, with D possibly TRBD2 on 5 matching bases. Germline-derived CDR1 and CDR2 are MDHEN and SYDVKM. The CDR3 has 13 amino acids. The ends were cut back, 7 bases at V and 2 bases at J, with 10 bases in the middle.

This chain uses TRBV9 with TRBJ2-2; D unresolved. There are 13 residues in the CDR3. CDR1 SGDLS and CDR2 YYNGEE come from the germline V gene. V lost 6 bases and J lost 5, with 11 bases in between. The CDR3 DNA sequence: TGTGCCAGCACCACAGACGGGACCGGGGAGCTGTTTTTT. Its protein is CASTTDGTGELFF.

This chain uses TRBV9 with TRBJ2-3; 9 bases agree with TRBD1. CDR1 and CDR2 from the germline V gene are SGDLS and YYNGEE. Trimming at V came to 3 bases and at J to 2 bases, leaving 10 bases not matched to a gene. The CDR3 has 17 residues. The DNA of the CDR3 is TGTGCCAGCAGCGATGAGACCCGGGACAGGGCCACAGATACGCAGTATTTT. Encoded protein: CASSDETRDRATDTQYF.

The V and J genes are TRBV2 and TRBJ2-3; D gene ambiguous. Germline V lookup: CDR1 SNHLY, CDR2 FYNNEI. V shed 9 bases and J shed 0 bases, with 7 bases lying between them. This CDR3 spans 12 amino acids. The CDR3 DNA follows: TGTGCCAGTAGAGACAGCACAGATACGCAGTATTTT. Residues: CASRDSTDTQYF.

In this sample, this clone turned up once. CDR3: CASSPKVTNEKLFF. The DNA of the CDR3 is TGTGCCAGCAGCCCGAAGGTTACTAATGAAAAACTGTTTTTT. The rearrangement joins TRBV7-8 to TRBJ1-4; D is ambiguous. This CDR3 comprises 14 residues. Germline V CDR1 and CDR2: SGHVS, FQNEAQ. V dropped 5 bases and J dropped 2 bases, with 9 bases sitting between them.

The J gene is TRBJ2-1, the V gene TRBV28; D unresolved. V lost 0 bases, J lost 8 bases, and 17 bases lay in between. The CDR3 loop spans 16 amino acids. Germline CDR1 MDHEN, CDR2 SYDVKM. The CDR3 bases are TGTGCCAGCAGTTTATGGTCGGGCGGTGCGGCTTATGAGCAGTTCTTC. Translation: CASSLWSGGAAYEQFF.

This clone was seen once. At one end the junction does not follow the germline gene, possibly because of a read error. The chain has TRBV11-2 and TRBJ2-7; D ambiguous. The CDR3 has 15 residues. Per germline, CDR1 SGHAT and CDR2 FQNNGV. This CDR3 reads CASNLIPTSSYEQYF. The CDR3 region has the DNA TGTGCCAGCAACTTAATCCCGACGAGCTCCTACGAGCAGTACTTC.

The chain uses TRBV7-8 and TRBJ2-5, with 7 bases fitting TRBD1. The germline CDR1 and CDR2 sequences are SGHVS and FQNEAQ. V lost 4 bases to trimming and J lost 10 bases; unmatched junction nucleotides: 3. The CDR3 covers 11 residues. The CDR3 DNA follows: TGTGCCAGCAGCTCAGACAGGGACCAGTACTTC. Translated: CASSSDRDQYF.

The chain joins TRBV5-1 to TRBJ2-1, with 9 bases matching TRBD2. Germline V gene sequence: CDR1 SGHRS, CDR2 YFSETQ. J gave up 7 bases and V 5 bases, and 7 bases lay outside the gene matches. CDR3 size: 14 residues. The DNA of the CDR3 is TGCGCCAGCAGTTATGGCGGGAGGGGGAATGAGCAGTTCTTC. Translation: CASSYGGRGNEQFF.

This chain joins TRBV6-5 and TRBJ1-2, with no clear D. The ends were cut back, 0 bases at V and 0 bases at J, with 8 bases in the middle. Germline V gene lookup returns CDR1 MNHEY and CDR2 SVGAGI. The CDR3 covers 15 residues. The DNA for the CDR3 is TGTGCCAGCAGTTACTCCTATGGGACTAACTATGGCTACACCTTC. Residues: CASSYSYGTNYGYTF.

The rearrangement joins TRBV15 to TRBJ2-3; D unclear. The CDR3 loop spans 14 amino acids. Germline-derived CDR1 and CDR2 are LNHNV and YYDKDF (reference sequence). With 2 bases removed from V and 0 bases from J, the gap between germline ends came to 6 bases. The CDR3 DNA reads TGTGCCACCAGCAGAAGAAGCAGCACAGATACGCAGTATTTT. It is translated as CATSRRSSTDTQYF.

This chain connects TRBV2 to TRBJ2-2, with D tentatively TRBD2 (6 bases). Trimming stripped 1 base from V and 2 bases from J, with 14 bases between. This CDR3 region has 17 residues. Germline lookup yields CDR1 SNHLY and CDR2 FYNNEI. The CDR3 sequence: CASSEGWGLSNTGELFF. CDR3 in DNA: TGTGCCAGCAGTGAAGGGTGGGGACTCTCAAACACCGGGGAGCTGTTTTTT.

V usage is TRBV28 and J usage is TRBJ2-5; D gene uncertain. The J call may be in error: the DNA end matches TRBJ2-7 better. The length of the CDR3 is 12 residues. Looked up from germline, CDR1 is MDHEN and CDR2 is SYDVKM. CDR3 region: CASSFASYEQYF. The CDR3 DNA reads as TGTGCCAGCAGTTTCGCATCCTACGAGCAGTACTTC.

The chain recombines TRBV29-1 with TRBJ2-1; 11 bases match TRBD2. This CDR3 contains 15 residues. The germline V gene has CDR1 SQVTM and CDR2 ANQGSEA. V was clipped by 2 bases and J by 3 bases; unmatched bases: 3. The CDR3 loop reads CSVETGTSGYNEQFF. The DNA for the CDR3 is TGCAGCGTTGAAACCGGGACTAGCGGCTACAATGAGCAGTTCTTC.

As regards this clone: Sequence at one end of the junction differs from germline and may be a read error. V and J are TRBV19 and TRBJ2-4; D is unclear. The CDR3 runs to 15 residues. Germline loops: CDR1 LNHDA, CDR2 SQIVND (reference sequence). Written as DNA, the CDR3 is TGTGCCAGTAGTATCTCGGTAATAGCCCAAAACATTCAGTACTTC. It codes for CASSISVIAQNIQYF.

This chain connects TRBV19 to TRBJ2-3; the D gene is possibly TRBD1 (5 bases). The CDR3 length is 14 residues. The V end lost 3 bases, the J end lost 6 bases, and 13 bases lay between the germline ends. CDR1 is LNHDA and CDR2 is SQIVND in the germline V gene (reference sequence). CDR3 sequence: CASSMLGDIDTQYF. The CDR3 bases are TGTGCCAGTAGTATGCTAGGGGATATCGATACGCAGTATTTT.

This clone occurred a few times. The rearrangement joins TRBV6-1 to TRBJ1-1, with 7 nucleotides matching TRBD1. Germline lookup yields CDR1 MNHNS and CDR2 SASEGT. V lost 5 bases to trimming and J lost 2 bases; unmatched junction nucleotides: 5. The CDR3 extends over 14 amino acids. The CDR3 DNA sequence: TGTGCCAGCAGTTTGACAGGGACCAACACTGAAGCTTTCTTT. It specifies CASSLTGTNTEAFF.

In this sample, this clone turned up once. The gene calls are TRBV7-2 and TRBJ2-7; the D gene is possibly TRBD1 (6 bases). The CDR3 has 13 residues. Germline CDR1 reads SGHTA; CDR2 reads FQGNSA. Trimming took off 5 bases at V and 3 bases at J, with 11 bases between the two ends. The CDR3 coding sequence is TGTGCCAGCAGCCCTAGGACAGTCTACGAGCAGTACTTC. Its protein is CASSPRTVYEQYF.

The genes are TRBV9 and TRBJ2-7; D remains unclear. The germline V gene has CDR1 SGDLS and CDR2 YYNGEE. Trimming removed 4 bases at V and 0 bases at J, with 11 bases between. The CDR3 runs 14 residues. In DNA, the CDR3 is TGTGCCAGCAGCCCAACCCGGGTCTCCTACGAGCAGTACTTC. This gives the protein CASSPTRVSYEQYF. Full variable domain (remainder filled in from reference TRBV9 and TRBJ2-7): DSGVTQTPKHLITATGQRVTLRCSPRSGDLSVYWYQQSLDQGLQFLIQYYNGEERAKGNILERFSAQQFPDLHSELNLSSLELGDSALYFCASSPTRVSYEQYFGPGTRLTVT.

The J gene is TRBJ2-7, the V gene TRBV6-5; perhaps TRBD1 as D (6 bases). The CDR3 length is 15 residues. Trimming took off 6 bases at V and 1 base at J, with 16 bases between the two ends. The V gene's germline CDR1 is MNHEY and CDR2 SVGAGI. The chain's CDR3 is CASRPDSQGSYEQYF. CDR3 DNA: TGTGCCAGCAGACCGGACTCTCAGGGGTCCTACGAGCAGTACTTC.

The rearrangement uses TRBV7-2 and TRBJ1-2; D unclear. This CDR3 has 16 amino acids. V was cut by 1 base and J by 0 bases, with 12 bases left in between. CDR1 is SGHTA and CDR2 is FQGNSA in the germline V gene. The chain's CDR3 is CASSLVGSGPNYGYTF. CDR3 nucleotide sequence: TGTGCCAGCAGCTTAGTCGGGTCAGGACCTAACTATGGCTACACCTTC.

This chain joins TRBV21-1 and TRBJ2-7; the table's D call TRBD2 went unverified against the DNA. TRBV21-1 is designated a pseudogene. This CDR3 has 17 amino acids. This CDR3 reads CASPNQWTSGRAYEQYF. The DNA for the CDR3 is TGTGCCAGCCCCAACCAATGGACTAGCGGGAGGGCCTACGAGCAGTACTTC.

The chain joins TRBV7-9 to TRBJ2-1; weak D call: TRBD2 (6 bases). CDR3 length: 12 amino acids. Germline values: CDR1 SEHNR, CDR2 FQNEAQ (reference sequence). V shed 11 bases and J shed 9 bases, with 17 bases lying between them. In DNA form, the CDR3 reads TGTGCCGGCACCCCGGGGGAGGCTGAGCAGTTCTTC. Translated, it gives CAGTPGEAEQFF.

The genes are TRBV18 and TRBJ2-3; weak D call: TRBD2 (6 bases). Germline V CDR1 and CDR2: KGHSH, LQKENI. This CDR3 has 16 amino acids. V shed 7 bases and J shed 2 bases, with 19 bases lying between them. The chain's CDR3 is CASYPLANADTDTQYF. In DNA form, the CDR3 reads TGTGCCAGCTACCCACTAGCAAATGCCGACACAGATACGCAGTATTTT.

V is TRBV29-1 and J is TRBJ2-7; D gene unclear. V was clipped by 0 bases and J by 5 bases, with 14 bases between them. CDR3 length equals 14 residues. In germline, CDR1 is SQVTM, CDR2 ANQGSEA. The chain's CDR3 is CSVEDLQGFHEQYF. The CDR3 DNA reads TGCAGCGTTGAAGATCTTCAAGGGTTCCACGAGCAGTACTTC.

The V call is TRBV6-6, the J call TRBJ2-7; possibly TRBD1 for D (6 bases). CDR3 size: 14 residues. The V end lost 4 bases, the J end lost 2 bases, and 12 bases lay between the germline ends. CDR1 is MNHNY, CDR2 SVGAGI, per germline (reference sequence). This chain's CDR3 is CASSFRTVPYEQYF. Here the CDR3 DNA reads TGTGCCAGCAGTTTCCGGACAGTTCCCTACGAGCAGTACTTC.

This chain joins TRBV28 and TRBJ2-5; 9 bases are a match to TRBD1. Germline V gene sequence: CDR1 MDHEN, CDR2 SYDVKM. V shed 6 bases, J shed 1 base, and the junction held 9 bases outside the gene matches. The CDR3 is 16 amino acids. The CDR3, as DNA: TGTGCCAGCAGCCCAACGGACAGGGGCTTCCAAGAGACCCAGTACTTC. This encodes CASSPTDRGFQETQYF.

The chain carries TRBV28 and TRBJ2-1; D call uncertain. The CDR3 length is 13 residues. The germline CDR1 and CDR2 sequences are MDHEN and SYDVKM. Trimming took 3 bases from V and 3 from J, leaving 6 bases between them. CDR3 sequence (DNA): TGTGCCAGCAGTTTGACAAACTACAATGAGCAGTTCTTC. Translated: CASSLTNYNEQFF.

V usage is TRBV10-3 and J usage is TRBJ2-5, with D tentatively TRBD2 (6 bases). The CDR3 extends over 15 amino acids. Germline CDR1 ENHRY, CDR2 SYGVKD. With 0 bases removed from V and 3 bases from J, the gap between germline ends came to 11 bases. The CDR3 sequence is CAISESGGDEETQYF. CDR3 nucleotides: TGTGCCATCAGTGAGTCGGGGGGAGACGAAGAGACCCAGTACTTC.

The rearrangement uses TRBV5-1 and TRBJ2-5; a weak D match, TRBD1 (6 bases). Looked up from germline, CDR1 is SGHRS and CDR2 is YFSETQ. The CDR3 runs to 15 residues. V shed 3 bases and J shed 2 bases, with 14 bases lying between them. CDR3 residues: CASSSEIGQQETQYF. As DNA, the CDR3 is TGCGCCAGCAGCTCGGAAATAGGACAGCAAGAGACCCAGTACTTC. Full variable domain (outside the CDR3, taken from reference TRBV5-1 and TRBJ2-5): KAGVTQTPRYLIKTRGQQVTLSCSPISGHRSVSWYQQTPGQGLQFLFEYFSETQRNKGNFPGRFSGRQFSNSRSEMNVSTLELGDSALYLCASSSEIGQQETQYFGPGTRLLVL.

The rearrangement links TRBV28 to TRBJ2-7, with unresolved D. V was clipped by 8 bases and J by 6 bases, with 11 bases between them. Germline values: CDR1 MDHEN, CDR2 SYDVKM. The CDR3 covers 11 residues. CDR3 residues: CASGRLPEQYF. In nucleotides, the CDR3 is TGTGCCAGCGGTAGGCTCCCCGAGCAGTACTTC.